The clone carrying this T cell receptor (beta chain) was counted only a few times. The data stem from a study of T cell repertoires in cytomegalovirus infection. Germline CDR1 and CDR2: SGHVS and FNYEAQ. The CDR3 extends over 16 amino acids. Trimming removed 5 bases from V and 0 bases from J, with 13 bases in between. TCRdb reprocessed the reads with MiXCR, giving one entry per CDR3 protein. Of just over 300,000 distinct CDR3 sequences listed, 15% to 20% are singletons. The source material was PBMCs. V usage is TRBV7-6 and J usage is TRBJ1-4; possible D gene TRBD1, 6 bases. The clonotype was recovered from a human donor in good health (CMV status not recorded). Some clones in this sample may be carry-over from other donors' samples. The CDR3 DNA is TGTGCCAGCAGCCCCCGGACAGTAGCAACTAATGAAAAACTGTTTTTT. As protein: CASSPRTVATNEKLFF.